A single sample gave rise to the 18 T cell receptor beta chains below, sequenced in a study of OX40 agonist ivuxolimab in advanced cancers. The library was generated by the immunoSEQ multiplex PCR assay. TCRdb holds this immuneACCESS table with in-frame rearrangements only. Some clones are missing; in checked studies, unresolved V genes explain under half, and the rest has no known cause. The sample table contains fewer than 55,000 clones; only one count was recorded for approximately 90% of them. Around 14% of the sample is taken by the ten largest. The sample consisted of CD4+ or CD8+ T cells sorted from blood, taken in a trial of the OX40 agonist ivuxolimab. These receptors were obtained from an adult with an advanced solid tumor such as melanoma, head and neck, liver or kidney cancer.

This chain joins TRBV15 and TRBJ1-4; TRBD1 might be the D (5 bases). Trimming removed 5 bases at V and 4 bases at J, with 11 bases between. Germline-derived CDR1 and CDR2 are LNHNV and YYDKDF (reference sequence). There are 14 residues in the CDR3. The CDR3 coding sequence is TGTGCCACCAGCGCCGGGGGTTATAATGAAAAACTGTTTTTT. Protein sequence: CATSAGGYNEKLFF.

The sample holds a few counts of this clone. The chain recombines TRBV7-7 with TRBJ1-6; 8 bases line up with TRBD1. This CDR3 has 13 amino acids. J gave up 9 bases and V 4 bases, and 2 bases lay outside the gene matches. From germline, CDR1 is SSHAT and CDR2 FNYEAQ (reference sequence). The CDR3 is CASSSGTGSPLHF. CDR3 in DNA: TGTGCCAGCAGCTCCGGGACAGGTTCACCCCTCCACTTT.

This chain links TRBV10-3 with TRBJ2-7; D is unresolved. V was pared by 3 bases and J by 2 bases, with 14 bases between. Germline CDR1 and CDR2: ENHRY and SYGVKD. The CDR3 extends over 15 amino acids. CDR3 in DNA: TGTGCCATCAGTGACTCAGAGGTTCCTACCTACGAGCAGTACTTC. Amino acids: CAISDSEVPTYEQYF.

The V and J genes are TRBV7-9 and TRBJ2-1; perhaps TRBD2 as D (6 bases). Trimming removed 2 bases at V and 3 bases at J, with 20 bases between. Per the germline V gene, CDR1 is SEHNR and CDR2 is FQNEAQ (reference sequence). The CDR3 consists of 18 residues. CDR3 residues: CASSLWGTPSPHYNEQFF. CDR3 nucleotides: TGTGCCAGCAGCTTATGGGGGACTCCCTCACCGCACTACAATGAGCAGTTCTTC.

The chain joins TRBV4-1 to TRBJ2-7, with D possibly matching TRBD2 (5 bases). CDR1 and CDR2 (germline): MGHRA, YSYEKL. This CDR3 spans 13 amino acids. V was shortened by 3 bases and J by 9 bases, with 15 bases between the two germline ends. Written as DNA, the CDR3 is TGCGCCAGCAGCCAGGGTGACTATTCGGGGCAGTACTTC. Protein product: CASSQGDYSGQYF.

V usage is TRBV27 and J usage is TRBJ1-2, with a weak D call TRBD1 (5 bases). From germline, CDR1 is MNHEY and CDR2 SMNVEV (reference sequence). V gave up 10 bases and J gave up 7 bases, with 13 bases separating them. The CDR3 is 11 amino acids. In DNA, the CDR3 is TGTGCCACAGACTCTGGGGCTGGCTACACCTTC. It translates to CATDSGAGYTF.

This clone was detected once. CDR3 protein: CASSYGQGLGEQYF. Here the CDR3 DNA reads TGTGCCAGCAGTTACGGACAGGGGTTAGGCGAGCAGTACTTC. V gene TRBV6-5 combines with J gene TRBJ2-7; 9 nucleotides agree with TRBD1. CDR1 is MNHEY, CDR2 SVGAGI, per germline. The CDR3 sequence is 14 residues long. The V and J ends lost 2 bases and 6 bases, in that order; junction bases with no gene match: 5.

The rearrangement uses TRBV6-5 and TRBJ1-1; 7 bases fit TRBD1. Unmatched junction bases numbered 10, after V lost 4 bases and J lost 5 bases. The germline V gene has CDR1 MNHEY and CDR2 SVGAGI. The CDR3 is made up of 15 amino acids. This CDR3 reads CASSLTDRAGTEAFF. The CDR3 DNA sequence: TGTGCCAGCAGTTTAACCGACAGGGCGGGAACTGAAGCTTTCTTT.

V and J are TRBV19 and TRBJ1-1, with D tentatively TRBD1 (5 bases). Trimming left V 3 bases short and J 9 bases short, with 14 bases between. The CDR3 consists of 13 residues. The germline V gene encodes CDR1 LNHDA and CDR2 SQIVND (reference sequence). The CDR3, as DNA: TGTGCCAGTAGTATGGTGTCGGGGGTACAAGCTTTCTTT. It yields the protein CASSMVSGVQAFF.

CDR3 amino acids: CASPGSRTDTQYF. The CDR3 region has the DNA TGTGCCAGTCCCGGTTCACGCACAGATACGCAGTATTTT. The chain links TRBV2 to TRBJ2-3; D is unresolved. Germline assignment: CDR1 SNHLY and CDR2 FYNNEI. Trimming shortened V by 9 bases and J by 1 base, and 11 bases separated the two germline ends. CDR3 length: 13 amino acids.

This chain connects TRBV5-1 to TRBJ1-1; 8 bases fit TRBD1. This CDR3 contains 14 residues. Germline V gives CDR1 SGHRS, CDR2 YFSETQ. J lost 4 bases, V lost 2 bases, and 4 bases had no gene match. CDR3 bases: TGCGCCAGCAGCTTTGACAGGGGTATCACTGAAGCTTTCTTT. Protein: CASSFDRGITEAFF. Using reference TRBV5-1 and TRBJ1-1 for the parts outside the CDR3, the full variable domain is KAGVTQTPRYLIKTRGQQVTLSCSPISGHRSVSWYQQTPGQGLQFLFEYFSETQRNKGNFPGRFSGRQFSNSRSEMNVSTLELGDSALYLCASSFDRGITEAFFGQGTRLTVV.

The V and J genes are TRBV13 and TRBJ1-1; 11 bases map to TRBD1. Losses at the gene ends were 5 bases for V and 5 bases for J; bases not matched to a gene: 19. The CDR3 extends over 19 amino acids. CDR1 and CDR2 from the germline V gene are PRHDT and FYEKMQ (reference sequence). CDR3 sequence reads: CASSRIPTGTGGLWTEAFF. The CDR3 DNA sequence: TGTGCCAGCAGCAGGATACCAACCGGGACAGGGGGATTGTGGACTGAAGCTTTCTTT.

The gene calls are TRBV29-1 and TRBJ2-7; D call uncertain. The V end lost 0 bases, the J end lost 3 bases, and 15 bases lay between the germline ends. The germline V gene encodes CDR1 SQVTM and CDR2 ANQGSEA. This CDR3 is built from 15 residues. The CDR3 is CSVEDRGSRSYEQYF. For the CDR3, the DNA is TGCAGCGTTGAAGATCGTGGATCCCGTAGCTACGAGCAGTACTTC.

This chain connects TRBV6-1 to TRBJ1-3; 9 bases are a match to TRBD1. Germline CDR1 reads MNHNS; CDR2 reads SASEGT. V trimming: 2 bases; J trimming: 4 bases; junction bases outside the gene matches: 6. The CDR3 sequence is 16 residues long. CDR3 DNA: TGTGCCAGCAGTGAATCGACAGGGGGGTTCGGAAACACCATATATTTT. As protein: CASSESTGGFGNTIYF.

The chain links TRBV5-6 to TRBJ1-6; possible D gene TRBD1, 5 bases. The V end lost 4 bases, the J end lost 11 bases, and 13 bases lay between the germline ends. The CDR3 runs to 13 residues. The germline gives CDR1 SGHDT, CDR2 YYEEEE. The chain's CDR3 is CASSVHGGAPLHF. The CDR3 DNA reads TGTGCCAGCAGCGTACATGGAGGGGCACCCCTCCACTTT.

V gene TRBV11-2 combines with J gene TRBJ2-7, with 9 bases matching TRBD1. The V and J ends lost 3 bases and 2 bases, in that order; junction bases with no gene match: 2. The CDR3 runs 14 residues. Germline V gene sequence: CDR1 SGHAT, CDR2 FQNNGV. CDR3 sequence (DNA): TGTGCCAGCAGCTTTGGGACAGGGACCTACGAGCAGTACTTC. Translating gives CASSFGTGTYEQYF.

The chain recombines TRBV2 with TRBJ1-2, with a tentative D call TRBD1 (5 bases). Trimming shortened V by 1 base and J by 6 bases, and 15 bases separated the two germline ends. This CDR3 spans 15 amino acids. Germline CDR1 reads SNHLY; CDR2 reads FYNNEI. The CDR3 nucleotides are TGTGCCAGCAGTGAAGGTTGGGGACTAGTGAATGGCTACACCTTC. This sequence encodes CASSEGWGLVNGYTF.

This rearrangement joins TRBV5-5 to TRBJ2-5; D may be TRBD1 (6 bases). The V gene lost 4 bases and the J gene lost 0 bases, with 16 bases spanning the gap. CDR1 and CDR2 from the germline V gene are SGHKS and YYEKEE (reference sequence). CDR3 size: 16 residues. This CDR3 is CASSPANQGNQETQYF. The CDR3 DNA is TGTGCCAGCAGCCCGGCCAATCAGGGGAACCAAGAGACCCAGTACTTC. The full variable domain, with the rest looked up from reference TRBV5-5 and TRBJ2-5, is DAGVTQSPTHLIKTRGQQVTLRCSPISGHKSVSWYQQVLGQGPQFIFQYYEKEERGRGNFPDRFSARQFPNYSSELNVNALLLGDSALYLCASSPANQGNQETQYFGPGTRLLVL.